The 18 T cell receptor beta chains presented below share a single source sample, sequenced in a study of blood T cell repertoires in COVID-19. Repertoires were generated with immunoSEQ multiplex PCR, while TCRdb's copy carries only in-frame clones and drops some. This table has about 260,000 clones, around 78% appearing once. The sample consisted of peripheral blood. Receptor source: a man in his 60s who had recovered from COVID-19.

V gene TRBV7-2 combines with J gene TRBJ2-3, with 7 bases fitting TRBD2. The germline V gene has CDR1 SGHTA and CDR2 FQGNSA. The CDR3 covers 14 residues. V lost 1 base, J lost 5 bases, and 3 bases stayed unmatched. DNA for the CDR3: TGTGCCAGCAGCTTAGGAACTAGCGTAGATACGCAGTATTTT. Amino acids: CASSLGTSVDTQYF.

CDR3 sequence (DNA): TGTGCCAGCAGCTTGGTACGACTAGCGGGGGGGCCCCGGGACGGGGAGCTGTTTTTT. Amino acid sequence: CASSLVRLAGGPRDGELFF. The chain combines TRBV5-5 with TRBJ2-2, with 14 bases aligning to TRBD2. The germline V gene encodes CDR1 SGHKS and CDR2 YYEKEE (reference sequence). The junction had 11 bases not matched to a gene; V was cut back by 0 bases and J by 7 bases. This CDR3 is built from 19 residues.

The V and J genes are TRBV2 and TRBJ2-7, with D perhaps matching TRBD1 (6 bases). Trimming pared 6 bases from V and 0 bases from J, leaving 12 bases between. CDR1 is SNHLY, CDR2 FYNNEI, per germline. The CDR3 loop spans 14 amino acids. CDR3 amino acids: CASRSQGSSYEQYF. The CDR3 DNA is TGTGCCAGCAGGTCCCAGGGGAGCTCCTACGAGCAGTACTTC.

The table lists this clone with many counts. The chain is built from TRBV11-2 and TRBJ1-1; D unclear. V was pared by 2 bases and J by 7 bases, with 14 bases between. Germline-derived CDR1 and CDR2 are SGHAT and FQNNGV. This CDR3 has 14 amino acids. The DNA for the CDR3 is TGTGCCAGCAGCTTAAAGTCGTCAGGAGGTGAAGCTTTCTTT. The encoded protein is CASSLKSSGGEAFF.

The J gene is TRBJ1-1, the V gene TRBV18; 8 positions match TRBD1. V lost 3 bases, J lost 1 base, and 4 bases stayed unmatched. Germline values: CDR1 KGHSH, CDR2 LQKENI. The CDR3 loop spans 15 amino acids. In DNA, the CDR3 is TGTGCCAGCTCACCGCCACAGGGGGGGAACACTGAAGCTTTCTTT. Encoded protein: CASSPPQGGNTEAFF. The full variable domain, in which reference TRBV18 and TRBJ1-1 provide the parts outside the CDR3, is NAGVMQNPRHLVRRRGQEARLRCSPMKGHSHVYWYRQLPEEGLKFMVYLQKENIIDESGMPKERFSAEFPKEGPSILRIQQVVRGDSAAYFCASSPPQGGNTEAFFGQGTRLTVV.

This clone has just one count. The rearrangement uses TRBV5-4 and TRBJ2-3, with D maybe TRBD2 (6 bases). Germline V gene data show CDR1 as SGHNT and CDR2 as YYREEE (reference sequence). V lost 4 bases to trimming and J lost 9 bases, with 24 bases between them. CDR3 length: 16 amino acids. CDR3 DNA: TGTGCCAGCAGCATAGGGACTTCCAGTTCCCCGGGGACGCAGTATTTT. It yields the protein CASSIGTSSSPGTQYF.

The rearrangement joins TRBV5-4 to TRBJ1-1; unclear D gene. The V end lost 2 bases, the J end lost 7 bases, and 15 bases lay between the germline ends. The CDR3 length is 14 residues. Per germline, CDR1 SGHNT and CDR2 YYREEE (reference sequence). The CDR3 loop reads CASSFLHNPGEAFF. CDR3 DNA: TGTGCCAGCAGCTTTTTGCACAACCCGGGTGAAGCTTTCTTT.

The V and J genes are TRBV13 and TRBJ1-4; D ambiguous. This CDR3 spans 14 amino acids. Germline assignment: CDR1 PRHDT and CDR2 FYEKMQ (reference sequence). V gave up 1 base and J gave up 7 bases, with 10 bases separating them. CDR3 protein: CASSLDWRGEKLFF. The CDR3 coding sequence is TGTGCCAGCAGCTTAGATTGGCGGGGTGAAAAACTGTTTTTT.

This chain joins TRBV10-1 and TRBJ2-4; 9 bases fit TRBD1. Germline V lookup: CDR1 WNHNN, CDR2 SYGVQD (reference sequence). The junction had 3 bases not matched to a gene; V was cut back by 8 bases and J by 7 bases. The length of the CDR3 is 12 residues. Here the CDR3 DNA reads TGCGCCAGCGGGACAGGGAATAACATTCAGTACTTC. Translated, it gives CASGTGNNIQYF.

The CDR3 region has the DNA TGCGCCAGCACCTTTAAGGGGGGGCAAGCTTTCTTT. Protein product: CASTFKGGQAFF. The genes are TRBV5-1 and TRBJ1-1; weak D call: TRBD1 (6 bases). The CDR3 runs to 12 residues. V was pared by 6 bases and J by 9 bases, with 15 bases between. Germline assignment: CDR1 SGHRS and CDR2 YFSETQ.

V gene TRBV11-2 combines with J gene TRBJ1-6; TRBD1 aligns across 7 bases. The CDR3 has 15 amino acids. Per germline, CDR1 SGHAT and CDR2 FQNNGV. V was clipped by 5 bases and J by 6 bases; unmatched bases: 7. This CDR3 is CASSLRQGTNSPLHF. For the CDR3, the DNA is TGTGCCAGCAGCCTACGACAGGGCACTAATTCACCCCTCCACTTT.

This sequence joins TRBV15 and TRBJ1-4; D might be TRBD1 (5 bases). Germline V gene lookup returns CDR1 LNHNV and CDR2 YYDKDF (reference sequence). This CDR3 has 13 amino acids. V was cut by 0 bases and J by 7 bases, with 6 bases left in between. The CDR3 region is CATSRDRGEKLFF. For the CDR3, the DNA is TGTGCCACCAGCAGAGATAGGGGTGAAAAACTGTTTTTT. Full variable domain (remainder filled in from reference TRBV15 and TRBJ1-4): DAMVIQNPRYQVTQFGKPVTLSCSQTLNHNVMYWYQQKSSQAPKLLFHYYDKDFNNEADTPDNFQSRRPNTSFCFLDIRSPGLGDTAMYLCATSRDRGEKLFFGSGTQLSVL.

The chain recombines TRBV6-5 with TRBJ2-3, with a weak D call TRBD2 (5 bases). V lost 8 bases to trimming and J lost 5 bases, with 8 bases between them. The CDR3 contains 11 residues. CDR1 is MNHEY, CDR2 SVGAGI, per germline. The CDR3 loop is CASGRGDTQYF. The CDR3 region has the DNA TGTGCCAGCGGGAGAGGAGATACGCAGTATTTT.

The chain is built from TRBV6-1 and TRBJ1-2; D is undetermined. The germline gives CDR1 MNHNS, CDR2 SASEGT. The CDR3 spans 12 residues. V lost 2 bases, J lost 4 bases, and 5 bases lay in between. The CDR3 region has the DNA TGTGCCAGCAGTGAACCACTCTATGGCTACACCTTC. It specifies CASSEPLYGYTF.

The V call is TRBV5-6, the J call TRBJ2-7; no firm D call. The CDR3 loop spans 12 amino acids. In germline, CDR1 is SGHDT, CDR2 YYEEEE. Trimming left V 5 bases short and J 5 bases short, with 11 bases between. CDR3 sequence reads: CASSQDRDEQYF. In DNA form, the CDR3 reads TGTGCCAGCAGTCAAGATAGAGACGAGCAGTACTTC.

The CDR3 sequence: CAWKSSGNTGELFF. CDR3 in DNA: TGTGCCTGGAAATCTAGCGGGAACACCGGGGAGCTGTTTTTT. The chain has TRBV30 and TRBJ2-2; 7 nucleotides agree with TRBD2. CDR3 length: 14 residues. Germline CDR1 and CDR2: GTSNPN and SVGIG (reference sequence). V was pared by 4 bases and J by 1 base, with 3 bases of the junction left unmatched.

This chain joins TRBV7-2 and TRBJ2-7; no definite D call. V was pared by 3 bases and J by 2 bases, with 11 bases between. Germline values: CDR1 SGHTA, CDR2 FQGNSA. This CDR3 comprises 14 residues. CDR3 loop: CASSFGRPTYEQYF. The CDR3 DNA reads TGTGCCAGCAGCTTCGGCAGGCCAACCTACGAGCAGTACTTC.

The genes are TRBV3-1 (or the pseudogene TRBV3-2) and TRBJ2-1; D may be TRBD2 (5 bases). V shed 4 bases and J shed 0 bases, with 10 bases lying between them. Germline assignment: CDR1 LGHDT and CDR2 YNNKEL (reference sequence). The CDR3 consists of 15 residues. CDR3 in amino acids: CASSPGVASYNEQFF. Written as DNA, the CDR3 is TGTGCCAGCAGCCCCGGGGTGGCCTCCTACAATGAGCAGTTCTTC.